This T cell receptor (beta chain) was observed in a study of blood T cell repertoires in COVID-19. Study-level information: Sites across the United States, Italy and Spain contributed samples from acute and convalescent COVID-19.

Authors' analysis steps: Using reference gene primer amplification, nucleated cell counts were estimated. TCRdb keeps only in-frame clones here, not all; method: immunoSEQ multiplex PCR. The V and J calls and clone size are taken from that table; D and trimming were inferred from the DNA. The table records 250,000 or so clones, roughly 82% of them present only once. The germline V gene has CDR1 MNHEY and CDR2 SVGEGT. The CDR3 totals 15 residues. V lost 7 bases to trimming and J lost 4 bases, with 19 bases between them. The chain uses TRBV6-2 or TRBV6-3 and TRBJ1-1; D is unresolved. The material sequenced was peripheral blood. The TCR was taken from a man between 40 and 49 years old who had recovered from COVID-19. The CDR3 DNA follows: TGTGCCAGCACCCCGGCGGAGGCGACCTCCACTGAAGCTTTCTTT. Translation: CASTPAEATSTEAFF.